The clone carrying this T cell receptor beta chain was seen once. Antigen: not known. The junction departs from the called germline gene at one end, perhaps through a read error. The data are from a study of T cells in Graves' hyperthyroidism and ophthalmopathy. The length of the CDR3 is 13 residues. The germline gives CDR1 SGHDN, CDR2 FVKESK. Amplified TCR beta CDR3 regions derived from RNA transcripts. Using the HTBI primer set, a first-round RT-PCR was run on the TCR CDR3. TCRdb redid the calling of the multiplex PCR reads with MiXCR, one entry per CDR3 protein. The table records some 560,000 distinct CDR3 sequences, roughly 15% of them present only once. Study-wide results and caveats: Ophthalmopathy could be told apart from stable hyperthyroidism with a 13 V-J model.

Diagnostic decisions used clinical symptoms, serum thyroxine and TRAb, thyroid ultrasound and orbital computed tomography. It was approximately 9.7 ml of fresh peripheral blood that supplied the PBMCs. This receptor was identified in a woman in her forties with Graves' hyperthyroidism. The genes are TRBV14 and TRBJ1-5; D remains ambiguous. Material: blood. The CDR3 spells CANSQEHGQPQHF. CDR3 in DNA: TGTGCCAACAGCCAAGAACACGGCCAGCCCCAGCATTTT.